This T cell receptor (delta chain) was identified during a study of γδ T cells in repeated Plasmodium falciparum infection (dated by TCRdb to about 2021). Study-level background: Malian children exposed to intense seasonal malaria transmission were enrolled in the natural-infection arm and compared with Australian children matched for age and gender. Controlled-infection subjects were sampled at baseline, immediately before selected infections, and 21 days after each infection. Malian gammadelta TCR repertoires were analysed cross-sectionally during no-transmission periods and were analysed longitudinally across acute febrile malaria episodes. Four controlled human malaria infections were administered to five malaria-naive U.S. adults over about 600 days by bites from P. falciparum NF54-infected Anopheles stephensi mosquitoes. Using both natural infection in Mali and controlled human malaria infection, the study looked at the way repeated Plasmodium falciparum infection shapes the human gammadelta T cell repertoire. The paper's findings and limits, for the study overall: Generalizability was limited because the Malian cohort was drawn from a small rural village of predominantly one ethnic group. Across time and infection, the Vgamma9/Vdelta2+ TCR repertoires showed a highly stable polyclonal makeup, with many TCRgamma sequences overlapping between individuals. In Vdelta2-negative gammadelta TCR repertoires, which were largely Vdelta1+, repeated controlled infections appeared to drive waves of new clonotype selection. Compared with Australian children, Malian children appeared to have Vdelta2-negative gammadelta TCR repertoires that were more clonally expanded, less diverse and less shared. Analysis of inter-individual variability in gammadelta T cell responses was limited by the small size of the controlled-infection cohort.

This clone was observed at least ten times. The antigen it recognizes is unknown. This probably arose from a read error, given a far larger clone one base away. Other nucleotide sequences from this sample produce the same CDR3. For bulk TCR repertoire analysis, Vgamma9/Vdelta2+ and Vdelta2-negative gammadelta T cell populations were isolated by flow sorting from peripheral blood mononuclear cells. CDR1 and CDR2, looked up from the germline V gene, are GEAIGNYY and EKD. From the cysteine through the phenylalanine, the CDR3 covers 17 amino acids. The only DNA kept is the CDR3, 51 bases in frame from the first base. From V the trimming removes 1 base and from J it removes 2 bases, while the gene matches leave 8 bases of the junction unaccounted for. Library preparation employed multiplex PCR. Sequencing was performed on an Illumina MiSeq. Both TCR gamma (TRG) and TCR delta (TRD) chains were sequenced from each sorted gammadelta T cell sample. For the original study's pipeline: Repertoire analyses included clonotype tree plots, accumulated frequency of the top 20 clonotypes, diversity index (DI) and D75 metrics. Public reads were reanalyzed in TCRdb with CATT, and rows carrying the same DNA were merged afterwards. TCRdb, rather than the study authors, made the V and J calls. Across this sample there are tens of thousands of delta-chain clones, with over 0.75% seen only once. The top ten constitute approximately 9.6% of the sample.

Input material: gamma-delta T cells from blood. This receptor was identified in a pool of human donors (malaria-infected and uninfected, not separated). Recombination connected TRDV2 to TRDJ1, with TRDD3 identical over 11 junction bases. For the CDR3, the sequence is CACDTLDTGGYTDKLIF. In nucleotides, the sequence is TGTGCCTGTGACACACTGGATACTGGGGGATATACCGATAAACTCATCTTT.